The sequence of this T cell receptor beta chain was determined in a study of T-cell memory formation after mild COVID-19. TCRdb re-derived calls from the 5' RACE reads in MiXCR, one entry per CDR3 protein. The sample includes 55,000 to 80,000 distinct CDR3 sequences, about a tenth of them seen just once. CDR3 length: 16 amino acids. The sequenced material came from PBMCs or a T cell subset sorted from them (not recorded which). The chain combines TRBV21-1 with TRBJ1-6; TRBD1 is the table's D call and was not checked against the DNA. TRBV21-1 is labeled a pseudogene. This clonotype was sampled from a man aged 18-30 years who had mild COVID-19 (a few samples of this study predate the infection). Cell type and time point are not known. The CDR3 sequence is CASSKVPHSYNSPLHF. CDR3 sequence (DNA): TGTGCCAGCAGCAAAGTCCCCCACTCCTATAATTCACCCCTCCACTTT.